The source of this T cell receptor beta chain is a study of T cell repertoires in cytomegalovirus infection. Overall study context: Indications came from public TCR beta signatures; they pointed to CMV infection and to a matching HLA type.

The CDR3 totals 11 residues. Germline CDR1 reads MNHNY; CDR2 reads SVGAGI (reference sequence). V gave up 4 bases and J gave up 6 bases, with 6 bases separating them. TCRdb itself ran the reads through MiXCR, one entry per CDR3 protein. Of more than 250,000 distinct CDR3 sequences in the sample, approximately 14% were seen once. This clonotype was observed at least ten times. The sample consisted of PBMCs. The origin of this receptor is a human donor in good health (CMV status not recorded). Some clones in this sample may be carry-over from other donors' samples. The V and J genes are TRBV6-6 and TRBJ1-1, with unresolved D. The CDR3 nucleotides are TGTGCCAGCAGTTTTGGGGCTGAAGCTTTCTTT. Amino acids: CASSFGAEAFF.